The present T cell receptor beta chain was sequenced within a study of technical replicates of blood from a few donors. Germline lookup yields CDR1 SQVTM and CDR2 ANQGSEA. The CDR3 consists of 16 residues. V gave up 5 bases and J gave up 4 bases; unmatched junction bases: 13. Measured with immunoSEQ multiplex PCR; TCRdb has only the in-frame clones, and not every one. The sample gives some 78,000 clones, 85% to 95% of which show up once; 0.26% is in the top ten. The source material was T cells isolated from PBMCs. V gene TRBV29-1 combines with J gene TRBJ2-1; 8 bases match TRBD2. The clonotype was recovered from a human donor in good health. The CDR3 protein is CSVNSPGGRSYNEQFF. CDR3 nucleotide sequence: TGCAGCGTTAATTCCCCGGGCGGGAGGTCTTACAATGAGCAGTTCTTC.